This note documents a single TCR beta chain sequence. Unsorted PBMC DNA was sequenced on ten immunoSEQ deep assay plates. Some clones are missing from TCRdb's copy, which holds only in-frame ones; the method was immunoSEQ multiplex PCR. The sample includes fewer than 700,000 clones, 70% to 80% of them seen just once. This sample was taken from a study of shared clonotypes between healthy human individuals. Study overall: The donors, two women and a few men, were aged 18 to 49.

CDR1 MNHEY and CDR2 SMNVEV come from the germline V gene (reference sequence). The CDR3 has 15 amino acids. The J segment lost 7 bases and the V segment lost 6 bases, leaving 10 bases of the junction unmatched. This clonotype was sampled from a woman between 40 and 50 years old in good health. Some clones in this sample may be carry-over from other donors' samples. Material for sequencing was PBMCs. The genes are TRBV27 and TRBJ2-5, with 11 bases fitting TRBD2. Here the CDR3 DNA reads TGTGCCAGCAGCCCGGGACTAGCGGACCGCGGGACCCAGTACTTC. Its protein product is CASSPGLADRGTQYF.